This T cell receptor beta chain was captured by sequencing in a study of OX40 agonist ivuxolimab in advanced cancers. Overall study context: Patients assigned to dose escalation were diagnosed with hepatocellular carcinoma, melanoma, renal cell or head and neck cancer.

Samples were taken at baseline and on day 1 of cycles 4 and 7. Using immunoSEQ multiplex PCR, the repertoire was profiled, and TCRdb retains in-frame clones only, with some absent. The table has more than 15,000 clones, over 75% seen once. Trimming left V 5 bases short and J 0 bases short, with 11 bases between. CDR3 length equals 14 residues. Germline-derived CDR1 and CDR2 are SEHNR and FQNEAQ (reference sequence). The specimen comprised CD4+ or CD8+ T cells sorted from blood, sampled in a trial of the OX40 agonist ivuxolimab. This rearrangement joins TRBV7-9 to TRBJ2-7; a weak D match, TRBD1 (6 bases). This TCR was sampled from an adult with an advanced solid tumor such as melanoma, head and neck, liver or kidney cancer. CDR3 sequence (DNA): TGTGCCAGCAGCGGTACAGGGCACTCCTACGAGCAGTACTTC. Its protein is CASSGTGHSYEQYF.